Shown below are 24 T cell receptor beta chains from a single sample sequenced in a study of cytomegalovirus exposure and HLA in healthy donors. Clones were sequenced by immunoSEQ multiplex PCR, and TCRdb holds only the in-frame ones, with some missing. The data show some 150,000 clones, roughly 89% seen once. Sequences were obtained from PBMCs. All receptors derive from a woman aged 18-35 years in good health and CMV-seropositive.

This chain links TRBV4-2 with TRBJ2-7, with D possibly matching TRBD2 (5 bases). The germline V and J ends were trimmed by 1 base and 5 bases, with 15 bases remaining between them. This CDR3 contains 15 residues. Germline V CDR1 and CDR2: LGHNA, YNFKEQ. The CDR3 loop is CASSQARPLGNEQYF. The CDR3 DNA reads TGTGCCAGCAGCCAAGCCCGACCCCTCGGGAACGAGCAGTACTTC.

CDR3 nucleotide sequence: TGTGCCAGCAGCCGGAATTACCCGGCGGGAGGGTATGATACGCAGTATTTT. This codes for CASSRNYPAGGYDTQYF. V is TRBV11-3 and J is TRBJ2-3; 9 bases align to TRBD2. J lost 6 bases, V lost 5 bases, and 15 bases had no gene match. The V gene's germline CDR1 is SGHNT and CDR2 YENEEA. CDR3 length equals 17 residues.

The chain has TRBV5-1 and TRBJ2-7; 8 nucleotides agree with TRBD2. Trimming cost V 0 bases and J 0 bases; bases outside gene matches: 8. This CDR3 contains 17 residues. From germline, CDR1 is SGHRS and CDR2 YFSETQ. The CDR3 DNA follows: TGCGCCAGCAGCTTGGATAGCGGGATGGGGAGCTCCTACGAGCAGTACTTC. Its protein is CASSLDSGMGSSYEQYF.

This clone showed up just a few times. This chain joins TRBV6-5 and TRBJ1-1; 9 bases agree with TRBD1. The CDR3 totals 13 residues. The junction had 1 base not matched to a gene; V was cut back by 5 bases and J by 3 bases. Germline V lookup: CDR1 MNHEY, CDR2 SVGAGI. This chain's CDR3 is CASSRTGDTEAFF. In DNA, the CDR3 is TGTGCCAGCAGTAGGACAGGGGACACTGAAGCTTTCTTT.

This chain connects TRBV5-4 to TRBJ1-2, with 8 bases aligning to TRBD1. Germline V gene data show CDR1 as SGHNT and CDR2 as YYREEE (reference sequence). The CDR3 covers 15 residues. V shed 0 bases and J 3 bases; nucleotides not matched to a gene: 4. The CDR3 bases are TGTGCCAGCAGCTTGGGCCAGGGGGCGTACTATGGCTACACCTTC. Translation: CASSLGQGAYYGYTF.

In DNA, the CDR3 is TGTGCCTGGGCCCACAGGGCTGGCGGCCACACCTTC. As protein: CAWAHRAGGHTF. The chain links TRBV30 to TRBJ1-2, with D tentatively TRBD1 (6 bases). CDR1 is GTSNPN and CDR2 is SVGIG in the germline V gene (reference sequence). The CDR3 extends over 12 amino acids. V shed 5 bases and J shed 12 bases, with 19 bases lying between them.

This chain connects TRBV11-2 to TRBJ2-5; TRBD2 matches at 11 bases. Unmatched junction bases numbered 13, after V lost 8 bases and J lost 5 bases. This CDR3 has 16 residues. CDR1 and CDR2 (germline): SGHAT, FQNNGV. The CDR3 spells CASGGSGRALGETQYF. The CDR3 nucleotides are TGTGCCAGCGGCGGTAGCGGGAGGGCCCTCGGGGAGACCCAGTACTTC.

The chain joins TRBV4-3 to TRBJ2-7; TRBD1 matches at 8 bases. The CDR3 totals 15 residues. In germline, CDR1 is LGHNA, CDR2 YSLEER. Trimming cost V 4 bases and J 3 bases; bases outside gene matches: 8. The CDR3 nucleotides read TGCGCCAGCAGCCTTTCCGGGACAGGCCTCTACGAGCAGTACTTC. Residues: CASSLSGTGLYEQYF.

The rearrangement joins TRBV5-4 to TRBJ2-2, with 8 bases identical to TRBD2. The germline V gene encodes CDR1 SGHNT and CDR2 YYREEE (reference sequence). V lost 5 bases, J lost 4 bases, and 13 bases stayed unmatched. The CDR3 runs to 17 residues. The CDR3 coding sequence is TGTGCCAGCAGGGCCTCGAGAAGCGGGAGTGGCACCGGGGAGCTGTTTTTT. Translation: CASRASRSGSGTGELFF.

The V gene is TRBV6-5, the J gene TRBJ1-1; tentative D call: TRBD1 (5 bases). Germline loops: CDR1 MNHEY, CDR2 SVGAGI. The V end lost 6 bases, the J end lost 1 base, and 15 bases lay between the germline ends. This CDR3 has 15 residues. CDR3 bases: TGTGCCAGCAGCCCTTTACCGGGGGGGAACACTGAAGCTTTCTTT. Protein sequence: CASSPLPGGNTEAFF.

The chain carries TRBV5-1 and TRBJ1-2, with D perhaps matching TRBD1 (5 bases). The CDR3 extends over 13 amino acids. Germline CDR1 is SGHRS and CDR2 is YFSETQ. Trimming shortened V by 0 bases and J by 4 bases, and 7 bases separated the two germline ends. CDR3 sequence (DNA): TGCGCCAGCAGCTTGGAGGGGCCCTATGGCTACACCTTC. It translates to CASSLEGPYGYTF.

To note about this clone: Other nucleotide sequences from this sample produce the same CDR3. The CDR3 spells CASSESLAGGTDTQYF. For the CDR3, the DNA is TGCGCCAGCAGTGAGTCTTTAGCGGGAGGCACAGATACGCAGTATTTT. The chain couples TRBV10-1 to TRBJ2-3, with 9 bases fitting TRBD2. The ends lost 0 bases at V and 1 base at J; junction bases unmatched: 2. Germline loops: CDR1 WNHNN, CDR2 SYGVQD (reference sequence). This CDR3 is built from 16 residues.

The chain carries TRBV5-6 and TRBJ2-5; no reliable D call. V gave up 3 bases and J gave up 2 bases, with 8 bases separating them. The CDR3 runs 13 residues. Germline loops: CDR1 SGHDT, CDR2 YYEEEE. CDR3 nucleotides: TGTGCCAGCAGCTATACAAAACAAGAGACCCAGTACTTC. Amino acids: CASSYTKQETQYF.

The CDR3 coding sequence is TGTGCCAGCAGGGCGGAAGTGAACACAGATACGCAGTATTTT. Residues: CASRAEVNTDTQYF. The chain has TRBV2 and TRBJ2-3; D unresolved. Per germline, CDR1 SNHLY and CDR2 FYNNEI. This CDR3 region has 14 residues. Trimming removed 6 bases at V and 2 bases at J, with 12 bases between. The full variable domain, with the rest looked up from reference TRBV2 and TRBJ2-3, is EPEVTQTPSHQVTQMGQEVILRCVPISNHLYFYWYRQILGQKVEFLVSFYNNEISEKSEIFDDQFSVERPDGSNFTLKIRSTKLEDSAMYFCASRAEVNTDTQYFGPGTRLTVL.

The J gene is TRBJ1-1, the V gene TRBV29-1, with TRBD1 matching over 7 bases. The CDR3 spans 14 residues. The germline CDR1 and CDR2 sequences are SQVTM and ANQGSEA. The junction had 11 bases not matched to a gene; V was cut back by 5 bases and J by 5 bases. The CDR3 DNA is TGCAGCGTTATCTGGAGACAGGGTGCGACTGAAGCTTTCTTT. Residues: CSVIWRQGATEAFF.

The chain links TRBV27 to TRBJ1-1; D gene unclear. In germline, CDR1 is MNHEY, CDR2 SMNVEV (reference sequence). This CDR3 is 16 amino acids long. Trimming removed 1 base at V and 0 bases at J, with 12 bases between. The CDR3 region is CASSLLAGLMNTEAFF. The CDR3 DNA reads TGTGCCAGCAGTTTATTGGCAGGCCTTATGAACACTGAAGCTTTCTTT.

The chain recombines TRBV19 with TRBJ1-1; a possible D gene is TRBD1 (6 bases). V was pared by 6 bases and J by 4 bases, with 24 bases between. The CDR3 runs to 17 residues. Per germline, CDR1 LNHDA and CDR2 SQIVND (reference sequence). DNA for the CDR3: TGTGCCAGTAGCTGGGCGGGGGGCGGTGTATATGGCACTGAAGCTTTCTTT. Translation: CASSWAGGGVYGTEAFF.

This chain links TRBV27 with TRBJ2-2; possibly TRBD1 for D (6 bases). Between the trimmed V and J ends, which lost 5 bases and 0 bases, there was a span of 19 bases. The CDR3 length is 18 residues. The germline V gene encodes CDR1 MNHEY and CDR2 SMNVEV (reference sequence). The chain's CDR3 is CASSPHRTAITNTGELFF. CDR3 bases: TGTGCCAGCAGTCCTCATAGGACAGCAATTACGAACACCGGGGAGCTGTTTTTT.

J is TRBJ2-6 and V is TRBV27, with TRBD1 identical over 7 bases. CDR1 is MNHEY, CDR2 SMNVEV, per germline (reference sequence). The CDR3 totals 17 residues. Losses at the gene ends were 5 bases for V and 4 bases for J; bases not matched to a gene: 11. CDR3 coding DNA: TGTGCCAGCAGTCAAATTGGACAGGCCTTAGGGGCCAACGTCCTGACTTTC. It yields the protein CASSQIGQALGANVLTF.

The CDR3 sequence: CSVAASGQETQYF. Here the CDR3 DNA reads TGCAGCGTTGCGGCTAGCGGCCAAGAGACCCAGTACTTC. J is TRBJ2-5 and V is TRBV29-1; 7 positions agree with TRBD2. V shed 4 bases and J 1 base; nucleotides not matched to a gene: 3. Germline V lookup: CDR1 SQVTM, CDR2 ANQGSEA. This CDR3 has 13 residues.

J is TRBJ2-4 and V is TRBV9, with 7 bases that match TRBD2. Per germline, CDR1 SGDLS and CDR2 YYNGEE. V shed 10 bases, J shed 4 bases, and the junction held 11 bases outside the gene matches. The CDR3 extends over 14 amino acids. CDR3 DNA sequence: TGTGCCTCCGGGGCGGGAGCGGGAAAAAACATTCAGTACTTC. This codes for CASGAGAGKNIQYF.

V and J are TRBV5-4 and TRBJ2-1; D is possibly TRBD1 (6 bases). The CDR3 is 15 amino acids. Germline CDR1 reads SGHNT; CDR2 reads YYREEE (reference sequence). V lost 1 base and J lost 6, with 14 bases in between. The CDR3 is CASSLTFTGSNEQFF. Written as DNA, the CDR3 is TGTGCCAGCAGCTTGACCTTTACAGGGTCCAATGAGCAGTTCTTC.

Regarding this clone: The junction does not match germline at one end; this may be a read error. The V call is TRBV2, the J call TRBJ2-1; TRBD2 matches at 10 bases. Germline V gene lookup returns CDR1 SNHLY and CDR2 FYNNEI. The CDR3 spans 18 residues. DNA of the CDR3: TGTGCCAGCAGTCAAAACCCACCCCTAGCGGGAGCCTATAATGAGCAGTTCTTC. Residues: CASSQNPPLAGAYNEQFF.

The chain recombines TRBV2 with TRBJ2-5; 12 nucleotides line up with TRBD2. The trim removed 6 bases at V and 5 bases at J, leaving 10 bases unmatched. Per the germline V gene, CDR1 is SNHLY and CDR2 is FYNNEI. This CDR3 contains 16 residues. The CDR3 DNA reads TGTGCCAGCAGCGTCGGGACTAGCGGGTCTCATGAGACCCAGTACTTC. Residues: CASSVGTSGSHETQYF.